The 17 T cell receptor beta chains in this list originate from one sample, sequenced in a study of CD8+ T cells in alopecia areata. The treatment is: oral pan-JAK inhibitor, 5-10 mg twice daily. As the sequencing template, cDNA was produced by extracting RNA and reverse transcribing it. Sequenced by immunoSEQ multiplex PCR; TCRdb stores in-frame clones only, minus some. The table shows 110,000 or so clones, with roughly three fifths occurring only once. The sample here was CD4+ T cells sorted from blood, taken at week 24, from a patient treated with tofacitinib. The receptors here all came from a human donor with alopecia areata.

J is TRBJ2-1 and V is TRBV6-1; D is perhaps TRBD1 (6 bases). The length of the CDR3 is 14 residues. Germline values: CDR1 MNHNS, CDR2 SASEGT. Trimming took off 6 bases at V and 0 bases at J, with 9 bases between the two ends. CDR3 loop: CASRGADSYNEQFF. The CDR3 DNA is TGTGCCAGCAGGGGGGCCGACTCCTACAATGAGCAGTTCTTC.

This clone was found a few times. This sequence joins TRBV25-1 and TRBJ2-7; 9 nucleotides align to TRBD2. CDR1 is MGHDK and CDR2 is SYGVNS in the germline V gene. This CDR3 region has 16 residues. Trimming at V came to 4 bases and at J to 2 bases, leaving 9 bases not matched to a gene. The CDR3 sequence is CASSGGSGGIAYEQYF. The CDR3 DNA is TGTGCCAGCAGTGGGGGCAGCGGGGGGATCGCCTACGAGCAGTACTTC.

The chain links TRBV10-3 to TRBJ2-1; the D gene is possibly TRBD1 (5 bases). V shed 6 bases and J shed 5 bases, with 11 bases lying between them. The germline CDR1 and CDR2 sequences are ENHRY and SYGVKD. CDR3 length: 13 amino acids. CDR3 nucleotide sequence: TGTGCCATCAGCCCGACAGCTAACAATGAGCAGTTCTTC. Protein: CAISPTANNEQFF.

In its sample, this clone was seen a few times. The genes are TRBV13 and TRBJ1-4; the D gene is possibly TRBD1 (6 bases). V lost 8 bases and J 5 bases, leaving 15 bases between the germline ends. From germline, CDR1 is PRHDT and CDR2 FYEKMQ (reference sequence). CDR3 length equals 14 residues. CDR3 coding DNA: TGTGCCAGCGCTAAACAGGGATCAAATGAAAAACTGTTTTTT. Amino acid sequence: CASAKQGSNEKLFF.

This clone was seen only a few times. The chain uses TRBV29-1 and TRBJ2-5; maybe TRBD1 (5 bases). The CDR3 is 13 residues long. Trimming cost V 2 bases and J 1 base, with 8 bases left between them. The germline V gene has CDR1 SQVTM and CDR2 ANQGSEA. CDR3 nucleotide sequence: TGCAGCGTTGAACAACAGGTCCAAGAGACCCAGTACTTC. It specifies CSVEQQVQETQYF.

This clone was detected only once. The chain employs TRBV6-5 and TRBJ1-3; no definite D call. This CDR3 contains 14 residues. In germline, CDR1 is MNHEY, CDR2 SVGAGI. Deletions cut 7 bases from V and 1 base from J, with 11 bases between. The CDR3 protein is CASKGILSGNTIYF. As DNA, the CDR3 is TGTGCCAGCAAAGGCATCCTTTCTGGAAACACCATATATTTT.

The CDR3 DNA sequence: TGTGCCAGTAACCTAAGGACAGGGGCCGAATCACCCCTCCACTTT. This gives the protein CASNLRTGAESPLHF. V and J are TRBV19 and TRBJ1-6; 9 bases map to TRBD1. The CDR3 consists of 15 residues. Germline CDR1 is LNHDA and CDR2 is SQIVND (reference sequence). With 7 bases clipped from V and 10 bases from J, the junction kept 11 bases outside the gene matches.

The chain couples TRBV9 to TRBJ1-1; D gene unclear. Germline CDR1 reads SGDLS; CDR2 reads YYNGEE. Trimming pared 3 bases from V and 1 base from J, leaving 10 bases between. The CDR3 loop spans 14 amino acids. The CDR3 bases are TGTGCCAGCAGCGCTGGGGTCACGAACACTGAAGCTTTCTTT. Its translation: CASSAGVTNTEAFF.

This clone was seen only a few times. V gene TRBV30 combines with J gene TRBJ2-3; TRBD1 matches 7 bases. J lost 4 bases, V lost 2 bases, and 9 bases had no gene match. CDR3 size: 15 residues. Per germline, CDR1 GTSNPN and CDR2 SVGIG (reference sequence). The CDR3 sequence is CAWSFKQGEPDTQYF. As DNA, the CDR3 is TGTGCCTGGAGTTTCAAGCAGGGGGAGCCAGATACGCAGTATTTT.

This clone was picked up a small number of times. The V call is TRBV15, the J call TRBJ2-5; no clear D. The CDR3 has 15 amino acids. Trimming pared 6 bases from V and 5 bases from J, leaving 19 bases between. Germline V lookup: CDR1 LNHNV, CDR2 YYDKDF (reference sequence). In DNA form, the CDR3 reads TGTGCCACCAGAAACCGGGCCCCAAACTCGGAGACCCAGTACTTC. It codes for CATRNRAPNSETQYF.

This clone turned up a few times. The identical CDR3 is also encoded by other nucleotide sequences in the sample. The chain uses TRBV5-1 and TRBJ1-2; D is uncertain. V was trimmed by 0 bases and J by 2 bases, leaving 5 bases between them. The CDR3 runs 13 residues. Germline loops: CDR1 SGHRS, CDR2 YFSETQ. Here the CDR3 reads CASSLGQNYGYTF. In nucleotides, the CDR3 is TGCGCCAGCAGCTTGGGGCAGAACTATGGCTACACCTTC.

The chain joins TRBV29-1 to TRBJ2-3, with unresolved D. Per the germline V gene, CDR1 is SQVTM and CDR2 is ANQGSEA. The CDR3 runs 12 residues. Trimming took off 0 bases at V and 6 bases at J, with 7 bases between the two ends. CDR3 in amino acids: CSVEDLGDTQYF. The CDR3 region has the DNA TGCAGCGTTGAAGATCTTGGGGATACGCAGTATTTT.

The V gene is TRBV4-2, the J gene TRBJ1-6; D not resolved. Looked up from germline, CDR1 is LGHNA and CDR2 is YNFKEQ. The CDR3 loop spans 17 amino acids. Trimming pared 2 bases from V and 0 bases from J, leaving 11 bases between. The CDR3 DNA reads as TGTGCCAGCAGCCAAAGCGCCACGAGCTCCTATAATTCACCCCTCCACTTT. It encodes CASSQSATSSYNSPLHF.

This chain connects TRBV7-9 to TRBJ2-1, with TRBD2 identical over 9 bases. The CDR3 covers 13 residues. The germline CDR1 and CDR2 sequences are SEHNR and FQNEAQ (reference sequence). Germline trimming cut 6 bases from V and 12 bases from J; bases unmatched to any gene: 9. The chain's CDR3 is CASSSGGPGGQFF. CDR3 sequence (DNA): TGTGCCAGCAGTAGCGGGGGCCCGGGCGGGCAGTTCTTC.

Written as DNA, the CDR3 is TGTGCCAGCAGCCCCTCCCGAGTGGGGATCTCTGGGGCCAACGTCCTGACTTTC. Its protein product is CASSPSRVGISGANVLTF. The rearrangement links TRBV5-4 to TRBJ2-6; D not certain. Germline CDR1 is SGHNT and CDR2 is YYREEE (reference sequence). Trimming removed 4 bases from V and 0 bases from J, with 17 bases in between. The CDR3 sequence is 18 residues long.

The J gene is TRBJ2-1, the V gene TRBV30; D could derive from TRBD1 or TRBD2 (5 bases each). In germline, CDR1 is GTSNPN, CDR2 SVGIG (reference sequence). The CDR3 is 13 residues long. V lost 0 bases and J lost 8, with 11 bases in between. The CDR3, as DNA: TGTGCCTGGAGTGTACACGGGGCGTATGAGCAGTTCTTC. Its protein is CAWSVHGAYEQFF.

The CDR3 sequence: CASSDRQAQHF. In nucleotides, the CDR3 is TGTGCCAGCAGTGATCGACAAGCCCAGCATTTT. The chain employs TRBV6-5 and TRBJ1-5, with unresolved D. CDR1 is MNHEY, CDR2 SVGAGI, per germline. Between the trimmed V and J ends, which lost 5 bases and 11 bases, there was a span of 10 bases. This CDR3 has 11 residues.